These 31 T cell receptor beta chains were all obtained from the same sample, sequenced in a study of T-cell reconstitution after alpha-beta-depleted transplantation in children. Unique molecular identifiers were built into the TCRbeta library. MiXCR, applied by TCRdb to the PCR reads, yields one record per CDR3 protein. The sample has 600,000 to 800,000 distinct CDR3 sequences; roughly 14% are singletons. Sequences were derived from PBMCs, sampled before TCRalphabeta/CD19-depleted stem cell transplant. The receptor set was obtained from a girl aged 2-10 years with congenital amegakaryocytic thrombocytopenia, due to receive a stem cell transplant.

This clonotype was found many times. The genes are TRBV27 and TRBJ2-7; 8 nucleotides align to TRBD1. In germline, CDR1 is MNHEY, CDR2 SMNVEV (reference sequence). The CDR3 length is 13 residues. The trim removed 3 bases at V and 4 bases at J, leaving 2 bases unmatched. The CDR3 sequence is CASSFDRGYEQYF. The CDR3 bases are TGTGCCAGCAGTTTCGACAGGGGATACGAGCAGTACTTC.

This clonotype occurred a few times. V gene TRBV7-8 combines with J gene TRBJ2-2; 14 positions match TRBD2. There are 16 residues in the CDR3. V lost 7 bases, J lost 3 bases, and 4 bases stayed unmatched. CDR1 is SGHVS, CDR2 FQNEAQ, per germline. CDR3 in DNA: TGTGCCAGCACCGGACTAGCGGGAGGTCACACCGGGGAGCTGTTTTTT. The encoded protein is CASTGLAGGHTGELFF.

This clonotype was counted ten times or more. One end of the junction is discordant with germline, which a read error may explain. The chain uses TRBV6-6 and TRBJ1-1; D unresolved. The germline CDR1 and CDR2 sequences are MNHNY and SVGAGI (reference sequence). This CDR3 has 12 residues. The CDR3 DNA reads TGTGCCAGCAGTTACCCCCAGTCTAGCCTAGGGTTT. It codes for CASSYPQSSLGF.

This clonotype was seen a handful of times. This chain joins TRBV12-3 or TRBV12-4 and TRBJ2-2, with 8 bases lining up with TRBD1. After removal of 6 bases from V and 5 bases from J, the junction contained 8 bases not matched to a gene. The length of the CDR3 is 15 residues. CDR3 in amino acids: CASSPDQGATGELFF. The CDR3 DNA reads as TGTGCCAGCAGCCCCGATCAGGGGGCGACCGGGGAGCTGTTTTTT.

The chain has TRBV7-9 and TRBJ1-4; 11 bases match TRBD1. Germline values: CDR1 SEHNR, CDR2 FQNEAQ (reference sequence). Unmatched junction bases numbered 7, after V lost 5 bases and J lost 5 bases. The CDR3 is made up of 16 amino acids. The CDR3: CASSPKDRGQNEKLFF. The CDR3 nucleotides are TGTGCCAGCAGCCCTAAGGACAGGGGGCAGAATGAAAAACTGTTTTTT.

This clonotype was counted ten times or more. V gene TRBV12-3 or TRBV12-4 combines with J gene TRBJ2-2; possible D gene TRBD2, 6 bases. Deletions cut 3 bases from V and 4 bases from J, with 15 bases between. There are 16 residues in the CDR3. CDR3 in DNA: TGTGCCAGCAGTTTTTGGGCTAGCGACCCCACCGGGGAGCTGTTTTTT. It is translated as CASSFWASDPTGELFF.

This clonotype was observed many times. The chain is built from TRBV12-3 or TRBV12-4 and TRBJ2-5, with a weak D call TRBD2 (6 bases). This CDR3 region has 14 residues. The V end was cut by 5 bases, the J end by 2 bases, with 12 bases between. CDR3 region: CASSPRREQETQYF. DNA of the CDR3: TGTGCCAGCAGTCCCAGACGGGAGCAAGAGACCCAGTACTTC.

There are a few counts of this clonotype. The chain couples TRBV2 to TRBJ2-1, with 10 bases that match TRBD2. Losses at the gene ends were 8 bases for V and 3 bases for J; bases not matched to a gene: 13. This CDR3 is built from 17 residues. Per the germline V gene, CDR1 is SNHLY and CDR2 is FYNNEI. CDR3 nucleotides: TGTGCCAGCGATCGCTTACCGGGACTAGCGAACTACAATGAGCAGTTCTTC. Translation: CASDRLPGLANYNEQFF.

As for this clonotype: The junction shows a germline mismatch at one end, possibly a read error. The rearrangement uses TRBV5-1 and TRBJ2-2, with a possible D match to TRBD2 (5 bases). The germline CDR1 and CDR2 sequences are SGHRS and YFSETQ. CDR3 size: 13 residues. The CDR3 is CASSFSGTGELSF. The CDR3 nucleotides read TGCGCCAGCAGCTTTTCCGGAACCGGGGAGCTGTCTTTT.

The genes are TRBV7-9 and TRBJ1-1; TRBD1 matches at 7 bases. The CDR3 runs 17 residues. The V and J ends lost 2 bases and 0 bases, in that order; junction bases with no gene match: 9. CDR1 is SEHNR, CDR2 FQNEAQ, per germline (reference sequence). The CDR3 region is CASSLLETGLMNTEAFF. The CDR3 nucleotides read TGTGCCAGCAGCTTATTAGAGACAGGGCTCATGAACACTGAAGCTTTCTTT.

This clonotype was picked up a small number of times. The V gene is TRBV5-1, the J gene TRBJ1-6; 10 nucleotides line up with TRBD1. J was trimmed by 8 bases and V by 7 bases; bases with no gene match: 6. Germline lookup yields CDR1 SGHRS and CDR2 YFSETQ. This CDR3 comprises 14 residues. The CDR3: CASYIGTGDSPLHF. CDR3 nucleotide sequence: TGCGCCAGCTATATCGGGACAGGGGATTCACCCCTCCACTTT.

This clonotype has a handful of counts. The J gene is TRBJ1-5, the V gene TRBV5-1; D is ambiguous. The ends were cut back, 0 bases at V and 6 bases at J, with 10 bases in the middle. CDR3 length: 14 amino acids. Germline V gene sequence: CDR1 SGHRS, CDR2 YFSETQ. The CDR3 DNA is TGCGCCAGCAGCTTGGGCCAGCGGGGTCAGCCCCAGCATTTT. Translated: CASSLGQRGQPQHF.

V usage is TRBV10-3 and J usage is TRBJ1-2, with D possibly TRBD1 on 6 matching bases. Looked up from germline, CDR1 is ENHRY and CDR2 is SYGVKD. The CDR3 totals 16 residues. V lost 3 bases, J lost 4 bases, and 18 bases lay in between. The CDR3 coding sequence is TGTGCCATCAGTGACCGGGACACTTGGGCGGGCTATGGCTACACCTTC. Amino acids: CAISDRDTWAGYGYTF.

V and J are TRBV5-5 and TRBJ2-7; D is uncertain. Germline lookup yields CDR1 SGHKS and CDR2 YYEKEE (reference sequence). Trimming took 0 bases from V and 0 from J, leaving 13 bases between them. The CDR3 length is 16 residues. Here the CDR3 reads CASSLAGSYSSYEQYF. CDR3 nucleotides: TGTGCCAGCAGCTTGGCTGGCAGCTACTCCTCCTACGAGCAGTACTTC.

This clonotype was observed many times. The chain employs TRBV6-1 and TRBJ2-3; possibly TRBD2 for D (5 bases). The CDR3 has 16 amino acids. Trimming took off 7 bases at V and 0 bases at J, with 17 bases between the two ends. Germline values: CDR1 MNHNS, CDR2 SASEGT. CDR3 DNA: TGTGCCAGCATCCCCTTCGCGGGTTCGAGCACAGATACGCAGTATTTT. Its protein product is CASIPFAGSSTDTQYF.

A word on this clonotype: This may be a read error: a much more frequent sequence differs by one nucleotide. The V gene is TRBV10-3, the J gene TRBJ1-3; D is undetermined. The CDR3 runs 16 residues. Germline V gene sequence: CDR1 ENHRY, CDR2 SYGVKD. V was trimmed by 5 bases and J by 0 bases, leaving 14 bases between them. The CDR3 DNA follows: TGTGCCATCAGTAGGGAAAGGGCCTGCTCTGGAAACACCATATATTTT. Translation gives CAISRERACSGNTIYF.

This clonotype was counted at least ten times. The V and J genes are TRBV7-9 and TRBJ1-2; 10 nucleotides agree with TRBD1. CDR1 and CDR2 from the germline V gene are SEHNR and FQNEAQ (reference sequence). J gave up 5 bases and V 7 bases, and 10 bases lay outside the gene matches. This CDR3 is built from 15 residues. CDR3 bases: TGTGCCAGCACAGACCGGGACAGGGGTCGGTATGGCTACACCTTC. Translation gives CASTDRDRGRYGYTF.

This clonotype was seen at least ten times. The rearrangement joins TRBV5-1 to TRBJ1-2; D is unclear. The CDR3 length is 19 residues. The germline gives CDR1 SGHRS, CDR2 YFSETQ. Trimming took 4 bases from V and 1 from J, leaving 26 bases between them. In DNA form, the CDR3 reads TGCGCCAGCAGCCTGGAAAGTTTTGGACCCTCGAAATTTAACTATGGCTACACCTTC. Protein: CASSLESFGPSKFNYGYTF.

On this clonotype: The final CDR3 position lacks the conserved phenylalanine or tryptophan, pointing to a likely read error. This sequence joins TRBV5-6 and TRBJ1-1; a weak D match, TRBD1 (5 bases). Trimming removed 2 bases at V and 5 bases at J, with 7 bases between. CDR3 length equals 12 residues. Germline CDR1 SGHDT, CDR2 YYEEEE. The CDR3 sequence is CASSFGGTEAFL. As DNA, the CDR3 is TGTGCCAGCAGCTTTGGGGGGACTGAAGCTTTCTTA.

The chain combines TRBV18 with TRBJ1-3; tentative D call: TRBD1 (6 bases). The CDR3 sequence is 17 residues long. V was trimmed by 2 bases and J by 4 bases, leaving 18 bases between them. In germline, CDR1 is KGHSH, CDR2 LQKENI. The CDR3 nucleotides read TGTGCCAGCTCACCATTCGTTCCGGGACACGAAGGAAACACCATATATTTT. Its protein product is CASSPFVPGHEGNTIYF.

For the CDR3, the DNA is TGCAGTGCTAGGACACCTAATGAAAAACTGTTTTTT. Amino acid sequence: CSARTPNEKLFF. The chain is built from TRBV20-1 and TRBJ1-4; D unresolved. V was pared by 3 bases and J by 3 bases, with 5 bases between. The CDR3 is 12 residues long. Germline lookup yields CDR1 DFQATT and CDR2 SNEGSKA (reference sequence).

The chain links TRBV2 to TRBJ2-6; perhaps TRBD2 as D (5 bases). CDR1 is SNHLY and CDR2 is FYNNEI in the germline V gene. This CDR3 is 17 amino acids long. The V and J ends lost 6 bases and 0 bases respectively, with 15 bases between them. The CDR3 DNA reads TGTGCCAGCAGATCGGAGGCAGGACGCTCTGGGGCCAACGTCCTGACTTTC. This gives the protein CASRSEAGRSGANVLTF.

Many counts were recorded for this clonotype. The chain uses TRBV29-1 and TRBJ2-2; D not certain. CDR1 is SQVTM, CDR2 ANQGSEA, per germline. The CDR3 extends over 14 amino acids. V dropped 6 bases and J dropped 3 bases, with 14 bases sitting between them. In nucleotides, the CDR3 is TGCAGCGTGAGGCCCCGGCTTCACACCGGGGAGCTGTTTTTT. Translating it yields CSVRPRLHTGELFF.

This clonotype came up many times. V is TRBV12-3 or TRBV12-4 and J is TRBJ2-7, with no clear D. The CDR3 has 13 amino acids. V lost 5 bases, J lost 3 bases, and 11 bases lay in between. CDR3: CASSADQSYEQYF. DNA of the CDR3: TGTGCCAGCAGTGCAGACCAAAGCTACGAGCAGTACTTC.

The chain joins TRBV27 to TRBJ2-3, with 9 bases aligning to TRBD2. The CDR3 loop spans 15 amino acids. Germline CDR1 is MNHEY and CDR2 is SMNVEV (reference sequence). J lost 2 bases, V lost 4 bases, and 4 bases had no gene match. The CDR3 reads CASSWLAGLTDTQYF. CDR3 DNA: TGTGCCAGCAGTTGGCTAGCGGGGCTCACAGATACGCAGTATTTT.

The genes are TRBV7-8 and TRBJ2-1, with D possibly TRBD1 on 6 matching bases. Germline assignment: CDR1 SGHVS and CDR2 FQNEAQ. With 2 bases removed from V and 9 bases from J, the gap between germline ends came to 14 bases. There are 14 residues in the CDR3. CDR3 DNA sequence: TGTGCCAGCAGCTTAAACGATTTAGGGGGTGAGCAGTTCTTC. Translation: CASSLNDLGGEQFF.

This clonotype was seen once. The chain combines TRBV19 with TRBJ1-5; D ambiguous. This CDR3 has 15 residues. Trimming left V 3 bases short and J 4 bases short, with 13 bases between. The germline V gene has CDR1 LNHDA and CDR2 SQIVND (reference sequence). The CDR3 spells CASSIGSRKNQPQHF. CDR3 in DNA: TGTGCCAGTAGTATCGGCAGCAGAAAGAATCAGCCCCAGCATTTT.

The table lists this clonotype with a few counts. Here the CDR3 reads CASSEGLTGLAGVGYEQYF. The CDR3 coding sequence is TGTGCCAGCAGCGAGGGACTTACGGGACTAGCGGGAGTTGGCTACGAGCAGTACTTC. The V gene is TRBV7-6, the J gene TRBJ2-7, with TRBD2 identical over 14 bases. CDR1 is SGHVS, CDR2 FNYEAQ, per germline. V gave up 5 bases and J gave up 3 bases; unmatched junction bases: 15. There are 19 residues in the CDR3. Together with reference TRBV7-6 and TRBJ2-7, the CDR3 gives the full variable domain: GAGVSQSPRYKVTKRGQDVALRCDPISGHVSLYWYRQALGQGPEFLTYFNYEAQQDKSGLPNDRFSAERPEGSISTLTIQRTEQRDSAMYRCASSEGLTGLAGVGYEQYFGPGTRLTVT.

A remark on this clonotype: A read error is possible here, since a much larger clone lies one base away. This chain connects TRBV10-1 to TRBJ1-5; no clear D. V lost 3 bases and J 9 bases, leaving 12 bases between the germline ends. Per germline, CDR1 WNHNN and CDR2 SYGVQD (reference sequence). The CDR3 is 13 residues long. The CDR3 region is CASSEGSGRPQHF. The CDR3, as DNA: TGCGCCAGCAGTGAAGGGAGCGGTCGGCCCCAGCATTTT.

Concerning this clonotype itself: A much larger clone is a single base away; this may be a read error. The chain couples TRBV27 to TRBJ1-1, with D possibly being TRBD1 (5 bases). CDR1 and CDR2 (germline): MNHEY, SMNVEV (reference sequence). The CDR3 is made up of 14 amino acids. V was trimmed by 2 bases and J by 3 bases, leaving 10 bases between them. This CDR3 is CASSLQGGDTEAFF. The CDR3 DNA is TGTGCCAGCAGTTTACAGGGAGGGGACACTGAAGCTTTCTTT.

Many counts were recorded for this clonotype. The rearrangement uses TRBV7-2 and TRBJ2-1, with D unresolved. CDR3 length: 14 amino acids. Germline V gene sequence: CDR1 SGHTA, CDR2 FQGNSA. V was pared by 2 bases and J by 10 bases, with 15 bases between. This chain's CDR3 is CASSLRRVFGEQFF. The CDR3 bases are TGTGCCAGCAGCTTACGCCGGGTCTTCGGGGAGCAGTTCTTC.